These 17 T cell receptor beta chains were sequenced from one sample in a study of T cell responses to AZD1222 COVID-19 vaccine. The method was immunoSEQ multiplex PCR; TCRdb's version includes in-frame clones alone and lacks a portion of them. The repertoire holds 150,000 to 200,000 clones, with approximately 94% as singletons. The source material was peripheral blood, sampled 28 days after the second AZD1222 dose. These receptors originate from an adult who received the AZD1222 COVID-19 vaccine.

The gene calls are TRBV11-1 and TRBJ2-1; perhaps TRBD1 as D (5 bases). The CDR3 loop spans 14 amino acids. Trimming took 1 base from V and 6 from J, leaving 10 bases between them. In germline, CDR1 is SGHAT, CDR2 FQDESV (reference sequence). CDR3 in amino acids: CASSLVREGNEQFF. CDR3 coding DNA: TGTGCCAGCAGCTTAGTCAGGGAAGGCAATGAGCAGTTCTTC.

The rearrangement uses TRBV10-3 and TRBJ2-3; 11 bases are a match to TRBD1. With V trimmed by 7 bases and J by 5 bases, 8 bases remained unmatched. The CDR3 loop spans 15 amino acids. Per germline, CDR1 ENHRY and CDR2 SYGVKD. In nucleotides, the CDR3 is TGTGCCATCATGCCGGGACAGGGGGTCCGAGATACGCAGTATTTT. It encodes CAIMPGQGVRDTQYF.

V usage is TRBV5-6 and J usage is TRBJ1-6; no definite D call. Germline V gene sequence: CDR1 SGHDT, CDR2 YYEEEE. CDR3 size: 14 residues. V was shortened by 2 bases and J by 5 bases, with 8 bases between the two germline ends. The DNA of the CDR3 is TGTGCCAGCAGCTTATTACAGAATAATTCACCCCTCCACTTT. Its translation is CASSLLQNNSPLHF.

This chain uses TRBV9 with TRBJ2-5; 11 positions match TRBD1. Trimming cost V 4 bases and J 5 bases; bases outside gene matches: 7. The CDR3 has 15 amino acids. Germline V gene sequence: CDR1 SGDLS, CDR2 YYNGEE. CDR3 residues: CASSQGQGAWETQYF. CDR3 DNA sequence: TGTGCCAGCAGCCAAGGACAGGGGGCCTGGGAGACCCAGTACTTC. The full variable domain, rest sourced from reference TRBV9 and TRBJ2-5, is DSGVTQTPKHLITATGQRVTLRCSPRSGDLSVYWYQQSLDQGLQFLIQYYNGEERAKGNILERFSAQQFPDLHSELNLSSLELGDSALYFCASSQGQGAWETQYFGPGTRLLVL.

The chain carries TRBV25-1 and TRBJ1-4; no reliable D call. Germline V gene data show CDR1 as MGHDK and CDR2 as SYGVNS. V was cut by 7 bases and J by 8 bases, with 14 bases left in between. CDR3 size: 13 residues. The CDR3 reads CASKGRLWEKLFF. DNA of the CDR3: TGTGCCAGCAAGGGCCGTCTTTGGGAAAAACTGTTTTTT.

Here the CDR3 reads CASSFAVSETQYF. CDR3 bases: TGTGCCAGCAGCTTCGCAGTTTCGGAGACCCAGTACTTC. The chain has TRBV7-2 and TRBJ2-5, with no clear D. CDR1 is SGHTA and CDR2 is FQGNSA in the germline V gene. Trimming took off 3 bases at V and 5 bases at J, with 10 bases between the two ends. The CDR3 contains 13 residues.

This clone was counted a few times. J is TRBJ2-3 and V is TRBV28, with D perhaps TRBD2 (6 bases). Deletions cut 6 bases from V and 11 bases from J, with 21 bases between. This CDR3 has 14 residues. Per germline, CDR1 MDHEN and CDR2 SYDVKM. The CDR3 DNA follows: TGTGCCAGCAGACCACCCAGGGCGGGGATTAGGCAGTATTTT. Its protein product is CASRPPRAGIRQYF.

J is TRBJ2-7 and V is TRBV5-1; 8 bases fit TRBD2. V lost 4 bases, J lost 0 bases, and 9 bases stayed unmatched. CDR1 is SGHRS, CDR2 YFSETQ, per germline. The CDR3 has 16 amino acids. This chain's CDR3 is CASSAPGLADSYEQYF. For the CDR3, the DNA is TGCGCCAGCAGCGCCCCCGGACTAGCCGACTCCTACGAGCAGTACTTC.

This chain connects TRBV9 to TRBJ2-7; 11 nucleotides agree with TRBD2. V shed 5 bases and J 0 bases; nucleotides not matched to a gene: 4. Germline CDR1 and CDR2: SGDLS and YYNGEE. The CDR3 consists of 15 residues. CDR3 sequence reads: CASSLAGGLSYEQYF. The CDR3 DNA follows: TGTGCCAGCAGTCTAGCGGGAGGCCTCTCCTACGAGCAGTACTTC.

The rearrangement uses TRBV11-2 and TRBJ2-2; no firm D call. Deletions cut 5 bases from V and 1 base from J, with 11 bases between. The CDR3 loop spans 15 amino acids. The germline V gene has CDR1 SGHAT and CDR2 FQNNGV. The CDR3 nucleotides are TGTGCCAGCAGCCCGAGTAGGAGGAACACCGGGGAGCTGTTTTTT. This codes for CASSPSRRNTGELFF.

J is TRBJ2-3 and V is TRBV7-8; 9 nucleotides agree with TRBD2. The CDR3 is 16 residues long. Unmatched junction bases numbered 8, after V lost 4 bases and J lost 3 bases. The germline V gene encodes CDR1 SGHVS and CDR2 FQNEAQ. DNA for the CDR3: TGTGCCAGCAGCTCACCCTTTAGCGGGAGTACAGATACGCAGTATTTT. This codes for CASSSPFSGSTDTQYF.

V gene TRBV10-3 combines with J gene TRBJ2-6; 15 nucleotides agree with TRBD2. Germline CDR1 reads ENHRY; CDR2 reads SYGVKD. V dropped 6 bases and J dropped 4; count of bases not matched to a gene: 7. The CDR3 loop spans 18 amino acids. Here the CDR3 reads CAIRLGGTSGRGANVLTF. The CDR3 DNA reads as TGTGCCATCAGGCTCGGAGGGACTAGCGGGAGGGGGGCCAACGTCCTGACTTTC.

This clone was seen only once. CDR3 sequence reads: CASSQVLQVGTEAFF. CDR3 in DNA: TGCGCCAGCAGCCAAGTTCTCCAGGTAGGGACTGAAGCTTTCTTT. The chain employs TRBV4-1 and TRBJ1-1; the D is unclear. The CDR3 is made up of 15 amino acids. Germline CDR1 is MGHRA and CDR2 is YSYEKL. V was cut by 1 base and J by 5 bases, with 14 bases left in between.

J is TRBJ1-1 and V is TRBV5-1; D remains unclear. The CDR3 covers 14 residues. Per the germline V gene, CDR1 is SGHRS and CDR2 is YFSETQ. Trimming removed 4 bases from V and 4 bases from J, with 14 bases in between. The CDR3 sequence: CASSRSQTPTEAFF. The CDR3 DNA is TGCGCCAGCAGCCGCTCCCAGACCCCCACTGAAGCTTTCTTT. Full variable domain (outside the CDR3, taken from reference TRBV5-1 and TRBJ1-1): KAGVTQTPRYLIKTRGQQVTLSCSPISGHRSVSWYQQTPGQGLQFLFEYFSETQRNKGNFPGRFSGRQFSNSRSEMNVSTLELGDSALYLCASSRSQTPTEAFFGQGTRLTVV.

The chain joins TRBV5-6 to TRBJ1-1; 7 nucleotides agree with TRBD1. Germline CDR1 SGHDT, CDR2 YYEEEE. V shed 4 bases and J 5 bases; nucleotides not matched to a gene: 11. This CDR3 region has 15 residues. DNA for the CDR3: TGTGCCAGCAGCCTCGACAGGGTAGGAGAAACTGAAGCTTTCTTT. Amino acid sequence: CASSLDRVGETEAFF.

The CDR3 DNA reads TGTGCCACCCGGGAGGGTGCGGGCGGGGAGCTGTTTTTT. Translated, it gives CATREGAGGELFF. This sequence joins TRBV24-1 and TRBJ2-2, with 8 bases matching TRBD2. CDR1 and CDR2 from the germline V gene are KGHDR and SFDVKD. There are 13 residues in the CDR3. Trimming cost V 9 bases and J 7 bases; bases outside gene matches: 6.

The chain employs TRBV6-5 and TRBJ1-1; no definite D call. This CDR3 comprises 16 residues. Germline loops: CDR1 MNHEY, CDR2 SVGAGI. V lost 0 bases to trimming and J lost 0 bases, with 11 bases between them. The chain's CDR3 is CASSYSWTRMNTEAFF. In nucleotides, the CDR3 is TGTGCCAGCAGTTACTCGTGGACCCGAATGAACACTGAAGCTTTCTTT.